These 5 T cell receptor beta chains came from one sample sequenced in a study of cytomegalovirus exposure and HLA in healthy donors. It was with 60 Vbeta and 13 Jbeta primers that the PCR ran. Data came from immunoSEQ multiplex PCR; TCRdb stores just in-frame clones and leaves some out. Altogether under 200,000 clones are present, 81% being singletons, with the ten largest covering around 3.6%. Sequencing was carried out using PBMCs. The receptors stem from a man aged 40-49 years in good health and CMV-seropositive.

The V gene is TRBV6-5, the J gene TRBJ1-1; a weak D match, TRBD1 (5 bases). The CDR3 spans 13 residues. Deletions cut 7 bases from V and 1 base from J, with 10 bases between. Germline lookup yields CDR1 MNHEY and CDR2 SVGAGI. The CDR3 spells CASIQGANTEAFF. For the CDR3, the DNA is TGTGCCAGCATCCAAGGGGCGAACACTGAAGCTTTCTTT.

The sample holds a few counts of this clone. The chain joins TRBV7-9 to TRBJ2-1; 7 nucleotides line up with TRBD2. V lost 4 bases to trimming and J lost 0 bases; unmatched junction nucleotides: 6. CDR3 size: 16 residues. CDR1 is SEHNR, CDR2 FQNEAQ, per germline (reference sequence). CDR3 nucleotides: TGTGCCAGCAGCTCCTTGGGCGGGGGCTCCTACAATGAGCAGTTCTTC. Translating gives CASSSLGGGSYNEQFF. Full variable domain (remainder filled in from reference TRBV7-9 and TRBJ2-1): DTGVSQNPRHKITKRGQNVTFRCDPISEHNRLYWYRQTLGQGPEFLTYFQNEAQLEKSRLLSDRFSAERPKGSFSTLEIQRTEQGDSAMYLCASSSLGGGSYNEQFFGPGTRLTVL.

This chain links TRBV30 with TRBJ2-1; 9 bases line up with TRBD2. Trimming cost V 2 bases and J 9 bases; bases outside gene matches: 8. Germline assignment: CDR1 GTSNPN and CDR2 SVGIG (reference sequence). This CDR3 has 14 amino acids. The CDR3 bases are TGTGCCTGGAGTCGAAGACCAGCGGGAGGTGAGCAGTTCTTC. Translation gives CAWSRRPAGGEQFF.

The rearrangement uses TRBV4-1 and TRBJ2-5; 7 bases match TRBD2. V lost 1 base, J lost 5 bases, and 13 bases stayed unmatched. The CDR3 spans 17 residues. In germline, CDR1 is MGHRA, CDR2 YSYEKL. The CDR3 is CASSQVGTSRGGETQYF. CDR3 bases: TGCGCCAGCAGCCAAGTTGGTACTAGCCGGGGAGGGGAGACCCAGTACTTC.

The CDR3 DNA is TGTGCCAGCACCCTCGGGAGGGCCCCGATTCCCGGCTACACCTTC. Its protein is CASTLGRAPIPGYTF. The chain has TRBV7-8 and TRBJ1-2; D not certain. This CDR3 region has 15 residues. Germline CDR1 is SGHVS and CDR2 is FQNEAQ. The V end lost 7 bases, the J end lost 8 bases, and 23 bases lay between the germline ends.